This T cell receptor (beta chain) was recorded in a study of metastatic and nonmetastatic thyroid tumors. Study-wide context: Peripheral blood and tumor or nodule samples from malignant and benign thyroid patients were compared.

This clone was observed at least ten times. The antigen is undetermined. No treatment of any kind had been given to any patient before thyroid surgery. CDR1 LGHNA and CDR2 YSLEER come from the germline V gene. The length of the CDR3 is 15 residues. Trimming took 0 bases from V and 5 from J; bases not matched to a gene: 3. Original methodology: CDR3 differences across clinicopathological groups were used to build a distant-metastasis classifier for papillary thyroid cancer. Via MiXCR, TCRdb re-called the PCR reads. The V and J calls and clone size are TCRdb's, not the authors'. This table has around 19,000 clones, about 11% appearing once. Findings of the study overall: Patients with malignant thyroid tumors reportedly had significantly higher TCR beta diversity than those with benign nodules, in blood and tumor.

This receptor was obtained from a female donor with papillary thyroid cancer or a benign thyroid nodule (not recorded which). Some clones in this sample may be carry-over from other donors' samples. The chain uses TRBV4-3 and TRBJ2-1, with 8 nucleotides matching TRBD2. Material for sequencing was blood. CDR3 nucleotides: TGCGCCAGCAGCCAAGAGGGGACTAGGAACAATGAGCAGTTCTTC. Protein product: CASSQEGTRNNEQFF.